This is a list of T cell receptor beta chains from one sample in a study of cytomegalovirus exposure and HLA in healthy donors. Produced via immunoSEQ multiplex PCR; TCRdb's table is partial and in-frame only. The sample contains 150,000 to 170,000 clones, around 84% of which appear only once. The sequencing sample was made of PBMCs. The receptor set was obtained from a woman aged 40 to 49 in good health and CMV-seropositive. Each CDR3 is given with its conserved first and last residue. Fields, in order: J gene, D gene, clone size, V gene, CDR3 protein, CDR3 DNA. The D gene is left open where the match is weak. The size field is filled for only some rows; it gives once, few, many or a size class.

j_call: TRBJ2-2; d_call: TRBD2; clone_size: .; v_call: TRBV7-9; cdr3_aa: CASSPSRAGVNTGELFF; cdr3_nt: TGTGCCAGCAGCCCCAGTAGAGCGGGAGTGAACACCGGGGAGCTGTTTTTT
j_call: TRBJ2-1; d_call: TRBD2; clone_size: .; v_call: TRBV5-1; cdr3_aa: CASTSLAGSYNEQFF; cdr3_nt: TGCGCCAGCACTTCACTAGCGGGCTCCTACAATGAGCAGTTCTTC
j_call: TRBJ2-7; d_call: .; clone_size: .; v_call: TRBV25-1; cdr3_aa: CASSDYHRHFEQYF; cdr3_nt: TGTGCCAGCAGTGACTACCACCGACATTTCGAGCAGTACTTC
j_call: TRBJ1-2; d_call: .; clone_size: .; v_call: TRBV11-3; cdr3_aa: CASSPRAGSYGYTF; cdr3_nt: TGTGCCAGCAGCCCAAGGGCGGGATCCTATGGCTACACCTTC
j_call: TRBJ2-5; d_call: TRBD2; clone_size: .; v_call: TRBV19; cdr3_aa: CASSRTSGQETQYF; cdr3_nt: TGTGCCAGTAGCCGGACTAGCGGCCAAGAGACCCAGTACTTC
j_call: TRBJ2-5; d_call: .; clone_size: .; v_call: TRBV5-1; cdr3_aa: CASSSSPGQQETQYF; cdr3_nt: TGCGCCAGCAGCTCCTCTCCGGGACAACAAGAGACCCAGTACTTC
j_call: TRBJ2-1; d_call: .; clone_size: .; v_call: TRBV27; cdr3_aa: CASSPPGLPEQFF; cdr3_nt: TGTGCCAGCAGTCCCCCGGGACTCCCTGAGCAGTTCTTC
j_call: TRBJ1-3; d_call: TRBD1; clone_size: .; v_call: TRBV9; cdr3_aa: CASSQGQAGNTIYF; cdr3_nt: TGTGCCAGCAGCCAGGGACAGGCTGGAAACACCATATATTTT
j_call: TRBJ2-7; d_call: .; clone_size: .; v_call: TRBV6-1; cdr3_aa: CASNRGWQSSYEQYF; cdr3_nt: TGTGCCAGCAACCGGGGGTGGCAGAGTAGCTACGAGCAGTACTTC
j_call: TRBJ1-5; d_call: TRBD1; clone_size: .; v_call: TRBV12-5; cdr3_aa: CASGLAQGSGNQPQHF; cdr3_nt: TGTGCTAGTGGTTTGGCACAGGGGTCGGGCAATCAGCCCCAGCATTTT
j_call: TRBJ2-1; d_call: TRBD2; clone_size: once; v_call: TRBV11-3; cdr3_aa: CASSGAGVSEQFF; cdr3_nt: TGTGCCAGCAGTGGAGCGGGAGTTAGTGAGCAGTTCTTC
j_call: TRBJ2-5; d_call: .; clone_size: .; v_call: TRBV9; cdr3_aa: CASSSGSVETQYF; cdr3_nt: TGTGCCAGCAGTTCAGGGTCAGTTGAGACCCAGTACTTC
j_call: TRBJ2-7; d_call: TRBD1; clone_size: .; v_call: TRBV6-1; cdr3_aa: CASTTGAGPGEQYF; cdr3_nt: TGTGCCAGCACCACAGGGGCCGGCCCGGGAGAGCAGTACTTC
j_call: TRBJ2-1; d_call: .; clone_size: .; v_call: TRBV6-5; cdr3_aa: CASNLLGQGNEQFF; cdr3_nt: TGTGCCAGCAATCTTCTAGGACAAGGCAATGAGCAGTTCTTC
j_call: TRBJ1-1; d_call: .; clone_size: .; v_call: TRBV29-1; cdr3_aa: CSVQEYLNTEAFF; cdr3_nt: TGCAGCGTCCAAGAGTACCTGAACACTGAAGCTTTCTTT
j_call: TRBJ2-6; d_call: TRBD2; clone_size: .; v_call: TRBV30; cdr3_aa: CAWSPRGGTGANVLTF; cdr3_nt: TGTGCCTGGAGCCCACGGGGGGGTACTGGGGCCAACGTCCTGACTTTC
j_call: TRBJ2-7; d_call: TRBD2; clone_size: once; v_call: TRBV30; cdr3_aa: CAWSVGGGGGSGRAGEQYF; cdr3_nt: TGTGCCTGGAGTGTCGGGGGTGGCGGTGGTAGCGGGAGGGCCGGGGAGCAGTACTTC
j_call: TRBJ2-2; d_call: TRBD2; clone_size: .; v_call: TRBV7-3; cdr3_aa: CASSLIASGDPNTGELFF; cdr3_nt: TGTGCCAGCAGCTTAATTGCTAGCGGGGACCCGAACACCGGGGAGCTGTTTTTT
j_call: TRBJ2-2; d_call: TRBD1; clone_size: .; v_call: TRBV7-9; cdr3_aa: CASRSGAGGVLGTGELFF; cdr3_nt: TGTGCCAGCAGATCCGGGGCAGGGGGCGTATTGGGCACCGGGGAGCTGTTTTTT
j_call: TRBJ1-1; d_call: TRBD1; clone_size: .; v_call: TRBV19; cdr3_aa: CASSIGSGQPNTEAFF; cdr3_nt: TGTGCCAGTAGTATAGGCTCGGGACAGCCGAACACTGAAGCTTTCTTT
j_call: TRBJ2-1; d_call: .; clone_size: .; v_call: TRBV5-4; cdr3_aa: CASSLAMPGNEQFF; cdr3_nt: TGTGCCAGCAGCTTGGCTATGCCGGGCAATGAGCAGTTCTTC
j_call: TRBJ2-7; d_call: .; clone_size: .; v_call: TRBV19; cdr3_aa: CASSIATGYEQYF; cdr3_nt: TGTGCCAGTAGTATCGCGACAGGCTACGAGCAGTACTTC
j_call: TRBJ1-1; d_call: .; clone_size: once; v_call: TRBV18; cdr3_aa: CASSPDMAIAFF; cdr3_nt: TGTGCCAGCTCACCAGACATGGCTATTGCTTTCTTT
j_call: TRBJ2-3; d_call: TRBD2; clone_size: once; v_call: TRBV5-1; cdr3_aa: CASSLGRIGLTSGSDTQYF; cdr3_nt: TGCGCCAGCAGCTTGGGGAGAATTGGACTGACTAGCGGGAGTGATACGCAGTATTTT
j_call: TRBJ1-5; d_call: .; clone_size: .; v_call: TRBV7-9; cdr3_aa: CASSQGHLSNQPQHF; cdr3_nt: TGTGCCAGCAGCCAAGGACACCTTAGCAATCAGCCCCAGCATTTT
j_call: TRBJ1-5; d_call: .; clone_size: .; v_call: TRBV4-1; cdr3_aa: CASSQKERKPQHF; cdr3_nt: TGCGCCAGCAGCCAAAAGGAGAGAAAGCCCCAGCATTTT
j_call: TRBJ1-5; d_call: .; clone_size: .; v_call: TRBV9; cdr3_aa: CAILKGRNQPQHF; cdr3_nt: TGTGCCATCCTGAAGGGGCGAAATCAGCCCCAGCATTTT
j_call: TRBJ2-7; d_call: .; clone_size: .; v_call: TRBV13; cdr3_aa: CASRGLGGRYEQYF; cdr3_nt: TGTGCCAGCAGAGGATTAGGGGGAAGGTACGAGCAGTACTTC